The entry that follows covers one T cell receptor (beta chain) sequence. Its antigen is as yet unknown. This record belongs to a study of shared clonotypes between healthy human individuals. This CDR3 is 14 amino acids long. Trimming took 2 bases from V and 2 from J, leaving 7 bases between them. Germline V CDR1 and CDR2: SGHVS, FNYEAQ. Overall study findings and caveats: A handful of donors had about 5% of their naive CD4 clonotypes in common. Though the depth was large, rarefaction showed that sorted-subset sequencing was incomplete.

Libraries were prepared by immunoSEQ multiplex PCR; TCRdb keeps only in-frame clonotypes and omits some of them. The data show over a million clones, with about 96% seen just once and roughly 1.2% held by the top ten. The sequence was collected from a man aged 25-45 years in good health. The gene calls are TRBV7-6 and TRBJ2-1; no firm D call. Sequencing was done on a sample of naive CD4+ T cells sorted from blood. Subset indicated: CD45RA+ positively selected. DNA of the CDR3: TGTGCCAGCAGCTTATACGCACCCTACAATGAGCAGTTCTTC. Its protein product is CASSLYAPYNEQFF.